The clone carrying this T cell receptor beta chain was counted between two and nine times. The use of a sample-barcoded 5' primer and a J-beta primer mix characterized a second PCR of roughly 6 to 11 cycles. TCRdb re-called the 5' RACE reads through MiXCR, storing one row per CDR3 protein. The data show 1,500,000 or so distinct CDR3 sequences, roughly 43% seen once. The source of the sample is a study of blood T cells in healthy people across ages. CDR1 and CDR2 from the germline V gene are DFQATT and SNEGSKA (reference sequence). V was cut by 3 bases and J by 4 bases, with 4 bases left in between. The CDR3 length is 11 residues.

This TCR came from a woman under 30 in good health. The specimen sequenced was blood. J is TRBJ1-3 and V is TRBV20-1; D unclear. DNA of the CDR3: TGCAGTGCTAGTTGGGGAAACACCATATATTTT. This codes for CSASWGNTIYF.